These T cell receptor beta chains were read from a single sample in a study of identifying expanded T cells in peripheral blood. The method was immunoSEQ multiplex PCR; TCRdb's version includes in-frame clones alone and lacks a portion of them. Among about 130,000 clones listed, 86% were seen once. The sample taken for sequencing was blood. The receptor source for this set is a person aged 18 to 75 in good health. CDR3s include the opening cysteine and the closing phenylalanine or tryptophan. The order of the fields is V gene, J gene, clone size, D gene, CDR3 protein, CDR3 DNA. D genes are given only for firm matches. A clone size is listed for some rows: how often the clone was seen (once, few, many), or a class if it is expanded.

v_call: TRBV28; j_call: TRBJ2-7; clone_size: .; d_call: .; cdr3_aa: CASSLGQVYYEQYF; cdr3_nt: TGTGCCAGCAGTTTAGGTCAGGTTTACTACGAGCAGTACTTC
v_call: TRBV29-1; j_call: TRBJ2-2; clone_size: .; d_call: TRBD1; cdr3_aa: CSVRDRDFGELFF; cdr3_nt: TGCAGCGTCCGGGACAGGGATTTCGGGGAGCTGTTTTTT
v_call: TRBV6-5; j_call: TRBJ2-7; clone_size: .; d_call: .; cdr3_aa: CASSVAGSAYEQYF; cdr3_nt: TGTGCCAGCAGTGTCGCGGGCAGTGCCTACGAGCAGTACTTC
v_call: TRBV19; j_call: TRBJ2-2; clone_size: .; d_call: TRBD2; cdr3_aa: CASSIRGGYLPGELFF; cdr3_nt: TGTGCCAGTAGTATACGGGGGGGGTACTTACCCGGGGAGCTGTTTTTT
v_call: TRBV7-6; j_call: TRBJ2-7; clone_size: .; d_call: TRBD2; cdr3_aa: CASSWGTSGGEQYF; cdr3_nt: TGTGCCAGCAGCTGGGGGACTAGCGGGGGAGAGCAGTACTTC
v_call: TRBV7-9; j_call: TRBJ1-3; clone_size: .; d_call: .; cdr3_aa: CASSPTGGSGPGNTIYF; cdr3_nt: TGTGCCAGCAGTCCAACAGGAGGCTCTGGCCCCGGAAACACCATATATTTT
v_call: TRBV19; j_call: TRBJ1-5; clone_size: .; d_call: .; cdr3_aa: CASNPVSLGNQPQHF; cdr3_nt: TGTGCCAGTAATCCGGTCTCACTCGGGAATCAGCCCCAGCATTTT
v_call: TRBV11-2; j_call: TRBJ1-4; clone_size: many; d_call: TRBD1; cdr3_aa: CASSLGGTGGGKLFF; cdr3_nt: TGTGCCAGCAGCTTAGGAGGGACAGGGGGCGGAAAACTGTTTTTT
v_call: TRBV11-2; j_call: TRBJ1-2; clone_size: .; d_call: .; cdr3_aa: CASSLGSFLDSGYTF; cdr3_nt: TGTGCCAGCAGCTTAGGGTCTTTCTTAGACAGCGGCTACACCTTC
v_call: TRBV28; j_call: TRBJ2-7; clone_size: .; d_call: .; cdr3_aa: CASSLGQLNYEQYF; cdr3_nt: TGTGCCAGCAGTTTGGGGCAGCTTAACTACGAGCAGTACTTC
v_call: TRBV5-1; j_call: TRBJ1-4; clone_size: .; d_call: TRBD1; cdr3_aa: CASSPGQVNEKLFF; cdr3_nt: TGCGCCAGCAGCCCAGGACAGGTTAATGAAAAACTGTTTTTT
v_call: TRBV7-9; j_call: TRBJ1-2; clone_size: .; d_call: .; cdr3_aa: CASSLEGLGGYTF; cdr3_nt: TGTGCCAGCAGCTTAGAAGGATTGGGGGGCTACACCTTC
v_call: TRBV5-1; j_call: TRBJ1-3; clone_size: .; d_call: .; cdr3_aa: CASSLDPGDSGNTIYF; cdr3_nt: TGCGCCAGCAGCTTGGACCCGGGGGACTCTGGAAACACCATATATTTT
v_call: TRBV15; j_call: TRBJ2-7; clone_size: .; d_call: TRBD2; cdr3_aa: CATSSVGDYFYEQYF; cdr3_nt: TGTGCCACCAGCAGTGTTGGGGACTATTTCTACGAGCAGTACTTC
v_call: TRBV27; j_call: TRBJ2-7; clone_size: .; d_call: TRBD1; cdr3_aa: CASTHGTGQGTYEQYF; cdr3_nt: TGTGCCAGCACCCACGGCACGGGACAGGGAACCTACGAGCAGTACTTC
v_call: TRBV11-1; j_call: TRBJ2-1; clone_size: .; d_call: TRBD2; cdr3_aa: CASSPGGLAGGTALFF; cdr3_nt: TGTGCCAGCAGCCCTGGGGGACTAGCGGGGGGAACGGCTCTGTTCTTC
v_call: TRBV30; j_call: TRBJ1-3; clone_size: .; d_call: .; cdr3_aa: CAWRGGSDTIYF; cdr3_nt: TGTGCCTGGAGAGGGGGGAGTGACACCATATATTTT
v_call: TRBV7-8; j_call: TRBJ2-1; clone_size: .; d_call: TRBD1; cdr3_aa: CASSPRTGWNEQFF; cdr3_nt: TGTGCCAGCAGCCCTCGGACAGGCTGGAATGAGCAGTTCTTC
v_call: TRBV4-2; j_call: TRBJ1-1; clone_size: .; d_call: .; cdr3_aa: CASSQGGSLGTEAFF; cdr3_nt: TGTGCCAGCAGCCAAGGGGGGAGTTTGGGAACTGAAGCTTTCTTT
v_call: TRBV11-2; j_call: TRBJ2-5; clone_size: .; d_call: .; cdr3_aa: CASRRGQGPETQYF; cdr3_nt: TGTGCCAGCAGGAGGGGACAAGGCCCAGAGACCCAGTACTTC
v_call: TRBV5-6; j_call: TRBJ1-3; clone_size: .; d_call: .; cdr3_aa: CASSLSLSGNTIYF; cdr3_nt: TGTGCCAGCAGTCTCTCGCTCTCCGGAAACACCATATATTTT
v_call: TRBV14; j_call: TRBJ2-7; clone_size: .; d_call: .; cdr3_aa: CASRRDGSYEQYF; cdr3_nt: TGTGCCAGCAGGAGGGACGGCTCCTACGAGCAGTACTTC